The 18 T cell receptor beta chains in this list originate from one sample, sequenced in a study of cytomegalovirus exposure and HLA in healthy donors. PCR primers comprised 60 Vbeta and 13 Jbeta primers. Clones were sequenced by immunoSEQ multiplex PCR, and TCRdb holds only the in-frame ones, with some missing. This repertoire shows about 110,000 clones, approximately 80% found once; its top ten account for under 2.5%. Material for sequencing was PBMCs. The receptors derive from a woman in her 30s in good health and CMV-seronegative.

A few counts support this clone. The gene calls are TRBV5-4 and TRBJ2-5, with 9 bases that match TRBD1. The J segment lost 2 bases and the V segment lost 4 bases, leaving 12 bases of the junction unmatched. The CDR3 runs 17 residues. Per germline, CDR1 SGHNT and CDR2 YYREEE (reference sequence). The CDR3 bases are TGTGCCAGCAGCCCGGAACAGGGGGCTAGCGGACAAGAGACCCAGTACTTC. Translating it yields CASSPEQGASGQETQYF.

This chain joins TRBV28 and TRBJ1-5; 7 bases fit TRBD1. The CDR3 is made up of 16 amino acids. V dropped 1 base and J dropped 5; count of bases not matched to a gene: 8. Germline V gene data show CDR1 as MDHEN and CDR2 as SYDVKM. The CDR3 region is CASSLLPGGSDQPQHF. CDR3 coding DNA: TGTGCCAGCAGTTTATTGCCAGGGGGTTCGGATCAGCCCCAGCATTTT.

CDR3 sequence reads: CASSLGTGSETQYF. The CDR3 DNA follows: TGCGCCAGCAGCTTGGGGACAGGGTCAGAGACCCAGTACTTC. The chain has TRBV5-1 and TRBJ2-5; 8 positions match TRBD1. In germline, CDR1 is SGHRS, CDR2 YFSETQ. This CDR3 contains 14 residues. V was pared by 0 bases and J by 4 bases, with 2 bases of the junction left unmatched.

The chain joins TRBV9 to TRBJ2-1; 8 bases map to TRBD2. CDR1 and CDR2 from the germline V gene are SGDLS and YYNGEE. J lost 2 bases, V lost 4 bases, and 5 bases had no gene match. The CDR3 loop spans 15 amino acids. This CDR3 is CASSLGLAPYNEQFF. The CDR3 DNA reads TGTGCCAGCAGCCTCGGACTAGCTCCCTACAATGAGCAGTTCTTC.

This chain uses TRBV5-6 with TRBJ2-3; perhaps TRBD2 as D (5 bases). This CDR3 has 14 residues. The germline V gene encodes CDR1 SGHDT and CDR2 YYEEEE. V was trimmed by 3 bases and J by 6 bases, leaving 14 bases between them. The CDR3 DNA is TGTGCCAGCAGCTGGACTTCCTCCAAGGATACGCAGTATTTT. The encoded protein is CASSWTSSKDTQYF. Looking up the rest from reference TRBV5-6 and TRBJ2-3 gives the full variable domain: DAGVTQSPTHLIKTRGQQVTLRCSPKSGHDTVSWYQQALGQGPQFIFQYYEEEERQRGNFPDRFSGHQFPNYSSELNVNALLLGDSALYLCASSWTSSKDTQYFGPGTRLTVL.

In the case of this clone: A junction end diverges from the germline sequence, so it may reflect a read error. The chain uses TRBV7-7 and TRBJ1-3, with D possibly matching TRBD1 (6 bases). The germline V gene has CDR1 SSHAT and CDR2 FNYEAQ (reference sequence). The CDR3 has 15 residues. CDR3: CASSLAQGNGNTIYF. Written as DNA, the CDR3 is TGTGCTAGCAGCTTAGCGCAGGGGAATGGAAACACCATATATTTT.

V and J are TRBV10-1 and TRBJ1-2; the match to TRBD1 covers 9 bases. The CDR3 contains 17 residues. Germline V lookup: CDR1 WNHNN, CDR2 SYGVQD (reference sequence). V gave up 3 bases and J gave up 4 bases; unmatched junction bases: 12. CDR3 DNA sequence: TGCGCCAGCAGTGACCCGGCCCCCGACAGGGGGGCCTATGGCTACACCTTC. Its protein is CASSDPAPDRGAYGYTF.

The chain employs TRBV19 and TRBJ1-5; D is perhaps TRBD1 (6 bases). The V gene lost 10 bases and the J gene lost 5 bases, with 18 bases spanning the gap. The CDR3 length is 14 residues. The germline V gene encodes CDR1 LNHDA and CDR2 SQIVND (reference sequence). The CDR3 DNA reads as TGTGCCACAGTATCGGACAGTACATATCAGCCCCAGCATTTT. This codes for CATVSDSTYQPQHF.

The gene calls are TRBV19 and TRBJ2-2, with D perhaps matching TRBD1 (7 bases). This CDR3 is built from 15 residues. Germline CDR1 LNHDA, CDR2 SQIVND (reference sequence). Trimming removed 6 bases from V and 4 bases from J, with 15 bases in between. CDR3 region: CASRSGGGRTGELFF. CDR3 bases: TGTGCCAGTAGGAGTGGAGGGGGCCGCACCGGGGAGCTGTTTTTT. Using reference TRBV19 and TRBJ2-2 for the parts outside the CDR3, the full variable domain is DGGITQSPKYLFRKEGQNVTLSCEQNLNHDAMYWYRQDPGQGLRLIYYSQIVNDFQKGDIAEGYSVSREKKESFPLTVTSAQKNPTAFYLCASRSGGGRTGELFFGEGSRLTVL.

The V call is TRBV7-9, the J call TRBJ2-5, with TRBD2 matching 11 bases. The germline V gene encodes CDR1 SEHNR and CDR2 FQNEAQ (reference sequence). Trimming removed 5 bases from V and 3 bases from J; junction bases left unmatched: 11. The CDR3 consists of 17 residues. Here the CDR3 reads CASSLIRLAGIEETQYF. CDR3 sequence (DNA): TGTGCCAGCAGCCTGATTCGACTAGCGGGAATTGAAGAGACCCAGTACTTC.

The chain carries TRBV5-8 and TRBJ2-5; D is possibly TRBD2 (6 bases). The DNA end is more similar to TRBJ2-7, so the J call may be wrong. CDR3 size: 16 residues. The germline V gene has CDR1 SGHTS and CDR2 YDEGEE. CDR3 nucleotide sequence: TGTGCCAGCAGTCCGGCCTTAGGACATCGAGCGGGCGAGCAGTACTTC. It encodes CASSPALGHRAGEQYF.

This chain connects TRBV6-1 to TRBJ1-1; 9 bases are shared with TRBD1. V lost 7 bases to trimming and J lost 5 bases; unmatched junction nucleotides: 11. The germline V gene has CDR1 MNHNS and CDR2 SASEGT. The CDR3 length is 15 residues. CDR3 sequence reads: CASIRDRAVYTEAFF. The CDR3 coding sequence is TGTGCCAGCATCCGGGACAGGGCGGTGTATACTGAAGCTTTCTTT.

The CDR3 region is CASSVAGGNYGYTF. As DNA, the CDR3 is TGTGCCAGCAGCGTCGCCGGGGGTAACTATGGCTACACCTTC. The chain is built from TRBV9 and TRBJ1-2, with a possible D match to TRBD1 (5 bases). CDR1 is SGDLS and CDR2 is YYNGEE in the germline V gene. V lost 2 bases and J 1 base, leaving 9 bases between the germline ends. This CDR3 contains 14 residues.

The gene calls are TRBV9 and TRBJ2-7; D possibly corresponds to TRBD1 (8 bases). The CDR3 extends over 13 amino acids. Trimming removed 0 bases at V and 6 bases at J, with 10 bases between. CDR1 and CDR2 from the germline V gene are SGDLS and YYNGEE. Here the CDR3 DNA reads TGTGCCAGCAGCGTAGACAGGGGGGGCGAGCAGTACTTC. Residues: CASSVDRGGEQYF. Full variable domain (remainder filled in from reference TRBV9 and TRBJ2-7): DSGVTQTPKHLITATGQRVTLRCSPRSGDLSVYWYQQSLDQGLQFLIQYYNGEERAKGNILERFSAQQFPDLHSELNLSSLELGDSALYFCASSVDRGGEQYFGPGTRLTVT.

V is TRBV6-5 and J is TRBJ1-1, with 8 bases that match TRBD1. CDR1 is MNHEY, CDR2 SVGAGI, per germline. There are 14 residues in the CDR3. Unmatched junction bases numbered 5, after V lost 2 bases and J lost 6 bases. The CDR3 loop is CASSYHGQGSEAFF. CDR3 nucleotides: TGTGCCAGCAGTTACCACGGACAGGGTTCTGAAGCTTTCTTT.

CDR3: CASSGQRIPNYGYTF. CDR3 DNA sequence: TGTGCCAGCAGTGGACAACGGATTCCTAACTATGGCTACACCTTC. The V gene is TRBV6-5, the J gene TRBJ1-2; possible D gene TRBD1, 5 bases. V lost 5 bases, J lost 0 bases, and 13 bases lay in between. The CDR3 has 15 residues. Germline loops: CDR1 MNHEY, CDR2 SVGAGI.

This sequence joins TRBV29-1 and TRBJ2-1, with 8 bases matching TRBD2. The CDR3 covers 15 residues. From germline, CDR1 is SQVTM and CDR2 ANQGSEA. The J segment lost 4 bases and the V segment lost 6 bases, leaving 11 bases of the junction unmatched. CDR3 sequence (DNA): TGCAGCGTGCCCCTCGGGCGGGAGGCATACAATGAGCAGTTCTTC. It is translated as CSVPLGREAYNEQFF.

This chain connects TRBV5-1 to TRBJ1-1; 9 nucleotides agree with TRBD1. The germline CDR1 and CDR2 sequences are SGHRS and YFSETQ. J was trimmed by 0 bases and V by 4 bases; bases with no gene match: 7. This CDR3 is 16 amino acids long. The CDR3 here is CASSPGQGRVNTEAFF. The CDR3 DNA reads as TGCGCCAGCAGCCCAGGACAGGGGAGAGTGAACACTGAAGCTTTCTTT.